The source of this T cell receptor beta chain is a study of T cell responses to AZD1222 COVID-19 vaccine. Study-wide findings and caveats: There were vaccine-associated CD4 TCRs across spike, dominant at 160-218 and 743-854. White British ancestry dominated among donors, who included more females, and clonal diversity was possibly underestimated.

Data came from immunoSEQ multiplex PCR; TCRdb stores just in-frame clones and leaves some out. The sample contains roughly 120,000 clones, more than 85% of which appear only once. Trimming cost V 1 base and J 0 bases, with 9 bases left between them. This CDR3 is 15 amino acids long. In germline, CDR1 is MGHRA, CDR2 YSYEKL. This clone has only one observation. The antigen is undetermined. The sequencing here drew on peripheral blood, taken on day 0 of AZD1222 vaccination. The rearrangement joins TRBV4-1 to TRBJ1-1; no clear D. The clonotype comes from an adult in good health. The CDR3 here is CASSQVIGLNTEAFF. As DNA, the CDR3 is TGCGCCAGCAGCCAAGTAATAGGACTGAACACTGAAGCTTTCTTT.